Listed below are T cell receptor beta chains from one sample, sequenced in a study of blood T cell repertoires in COVID-19. The assay was immunoSEQ multiplex PCR, and TCRdb's table has in-frame clones only and misses some. The table records approximately 110,000 clones, around 85% of them present only once. The sequencing input was peripheral blood. These receptors all stem from a woman aged 80 or over with COVID-19, enrolled during active disease. CDR3s include the opening cysteine and the closing phenylalanine or tryptophan. The D gene is left open where the match is weak. A clone size is listed for some rows: how often the clone was seen (once, few, many), or a class if it is expanded.

>TRBJ1-2|NA|NA|TRBV2
TGTGCCAGCAGTCCCCTGAGCTATGGCTACACCTTC
CASSPLSYGYTF
>TRBJ2-1|NA|TRBD2|TRBV5-1
TGCGCCAGCAGCCAACTAGCGGGAGGCTTTAATGAGCAGTTCTTC
CASSQLAGGFNEQFF
>TRBJ2-2|NA|NA|TRBV19
TGTGCCAGTAGTCCACAGGCCACTTACACCGGGGAGCTGTTTTTT
CASSPQATYTGELFF
>TRBJ1-2|few|NA|TRBV11-2
TGTGCCAGCAGCCCCGACAGTAACTATGGCTACACCTTC
CASSPDSNYGYTF
>TRBJ2-7|NA|TRBD1|TRBV12-3/TRBV12-4
TGTGCCAGCGGGGGACAGGGGTTCTACGAGCAGTACTTC
CASGGQGFYEQYF
>TRBJ2-7|NA|TRBD2|TRBV5-1
TGCGCCAGCAGCTTGTTCAGAGCGGGAGACGAGCAGTACTTC
CASSLFRAGDEQYF
>TRBJ2-2|NA|TRBD1|TRBV12-5
TGTGCTAGTGGTTTAGGACAGGGGAACACCGGGGAGCTGTTTTTT
CASGLGQGNTGELFF
>TRBJ2-5|once|NA|TRBV15
TGTGCCACCAGCAGAGACGAAGAGACCCAGTACTTC
CATSRDEETQYF
>TRBJ1-2|once|TRBD1|TRBV28
TGTGCCAGCAGTTCGACAGGGTTAGGCTACACCTTC
CASSSTGLGYTF
>TRBJ2-2|once|NA|TRBV7-2
TGTGCCAGCAGCTTAAGGGGGAACACCGGGGAGCTGTTTTTT
CASSLRGNTGELFF
>TRBJ2-5|NA|NA|TRBV28
TGTGCCTCGAGGGGGACGCAAGAGACCCAGTACTTC
CASRGTQETQYF
>TRBJ1-2|NA|NA|TRBV5-1
TGCGCCAGCAGCTTGGTAGGGGCTGAGGGCTACACCTTC
CASSLVGAEGYTF
>TRBJ1-2|NA|TRBD1|TRBV5-1
TGCGCCAGCAGCTTGGCCTCAGGGGGCGTTGGCTACACCTTC
CASSLASGGVGYTF
>TRBJ1-2|NA|NA|TRBV6-5
TGTGCCAGCAGTCGCTCGCGGGGGGCGTACGGCTACACCTTC
CASSRSRGAYGYTF
>TRBJ2-3|NA|TRBD1|TRBV5-1
TGCGCCAGCAGCAGGACAGGGGGCGGGACAGATACGCAGTATTTT
CASSRTGGGTDTQYF
>TRBJ1-1|once|TRBD1|TRBV27
TGTGCCAGCCGGACCCGGGACAGTTCTTTCACTGAAGCTTTCTTT
CASRTRDSSFTEAFF
>TRBJ2-3|NA|NA|TRBV7-3
TGTGCCAGCAGCAGTCTAGGGGTGGATACGCAGTATTTT
CASSSLGVDTQYF
>TRBJ1-6|NA|NA|TRBV5-4
TGTGCCAGCAGCTTGGTTCCCTCGTCGTATAATTCACCCCTCCACTTT
CASSLVPSSYNSPLHF
>TRBJ1-6|NA|TRBD1|TRBV6-5
TGTGCCAGCCGCCTCGGGGGACAGAATAATTCACCCCTCCACTTT
CASRLGGQNNSPLHF
>TRBJ2-7|NA|TRBD1|TRBV5-4
TGTGCCAGCAGCATCGACAGGGGCCCGTCCTACGAGCAGTACTTC
CASSIDRGPSYEQYF
>TRBJ1-5|NA|TRBD1|TRBV28
TGTGCCAGCAGTTCGGGACAGCGACTGCCCATATTGTGGCCCCAGCATTTT
CASSSGQRLPILWPQHF
>TRBJ2-7|NA|TRBD1|TRBV6-5
TGTGCCAGCAGGCGCGACAGGGGGCCTCCCAACGAGCAGTACTTC
CASRRDRGPPNEQYF
>TRBJ2-7|NA|NA|TRBV6-5
TGTGCCAGCAGTTACGAGACTATGGGCGAGCAGTACTTC
CASSYETMGEQYF
>TRBJ2-1|NA|NA|TRBV4-3
TGCGCCAGCAGCCAAGACCAGAGCGGAGCCTACAATGAGCAGTTCTTC
CASSQDQSGAYNEQFF
>TRBJ1-1|few|NA|TRBV3-1/TRBV3-2
TGTGCCAGCAGCCACAGGGATTTTGAAGCTTTCTTT
CASSHRDFEAFF
>TRBJ2-1|NA|NA|TRBV4-3
TGCGCCAGCAGCCTACAGGGTACGTCCAATGAGCAGTTCTTC
CASSLQGTSNEQFF
>TRBJ1-1|NA|NA|TRBV14
TGTGCCAGCAGCCGAGAACGGGGGGTAGCTGAAGCTTTCTTT
CASSRERGVAEAFF
>TRBJ2-1|NA|TRBD1|TRBV13
TGTGCCAGCAGCTTAAGGACAGGGGGCGTTGAGCAGTTCTTC
CASSLRTGGVEQFF
>TRBJ2-5|NA|TRBD2|TRBV5-1
TGCGCCAGCAGCTTGACGGGGGGAGAGACCCAGTACTTC
CASSLTGGETQYF
>TRBJ1-3|NA|NA|TRBV2
TGTGCCAGCAGGTGGGGGCCTATGGCGAGAAACTCTGGAAACACCATATATTTT
CASRWGPMARNSGNTIYF
>TRBJ2-1|NA|TRBD2|TRBV9
TGTGCCAGCAGCACCCGGACTAGCGGAGAAAATGAGCAGTTCTTC
CASSTRTSGENEQFF
>TRBJ1-2|NA|NA|TRBV6-5
TGTGCCAGCAGTTCCAGAGTCCCGCCGGGCTATGGCTACACCTTC
CASSSRVPPGYGYTF
>TRBJ2-2|once|TRBD1|TRBV5-1
TGCGCCAGCAGCTTGTCGGGACAGCCAACCGGGGAGCTGTTTTTT
CASSLSGQPTGELFF
>TRBJ2-3|NA|TRBD2|TRBV3-1/TRBV3-2
TGTGCCACCAGCCCCGGCTTAAGGTTAGCAGCGGGAGTGGCAGATACGCAGTATTTT
CATSPGLRLAAGVADTQYF
>TRBJ2-1|once|NA|TRBV2
TGTGCCAGCAGTCCAAACGGACTCTTTACTAGTCCGGGGAATGAGCAGTTCTTC
CASSPNGLFTSPGNEQFF
>TRBJ2-1|NA|TRBD2|TRBV7-6
TGTGCCAGCAGCTTAGTCGCGGGAGGCTTACTCGAGCAGTTCTTC
CASSLVAGGLLEQFF
>TRBJ2-1|NA|TRBD1|TRBV7-3
TGTGCCAGCAGCTTGACAGGGGCCTCCTACAATGAGCAGTTCTTC
CASSLTGASYNEQFF
>TRBJ2-7|NA|NA|TRBV4-1
TGCGCCAGCAGCGTTTTCCTCTCCTACGAGCAGTACTTC
CASSVFLSYEQYF
>TRBJ2-7|once|TRBD1|TRBV6-2/TRBV6-3
TGTGCCAGCAGTTCCCCCCCCCGGACAGGGATCTACGAGCAGTACTTC
CASSSPPRTGIYEQYF
>TRBJ2-7|NA|NA|TRBV4-2
TGTGCCAGCAGCCAAGATTCTATACAGGTTGGCGAGCAGTACTTC
CASSQDSIQVGEQYF
>TRBJ1-5|NA|NA|TRBV27
TGTGCCAGCGGAGGGCTCAGCAATCAGCCCCAGCATTTT
CASGGLSNQPQHF
>TRBJ1-5|once|NA|TRBV25-1
TGTGCCAGCAGTTCAAGCGGGGGGTCCAGTCAGCCCCAGCATTTT
CASSSSGGSSQPQHF
>TRBJ2-5|NA|NA|TRBV10-2
TGCGCCAGCAGTGCCTCCCCGGAGACCCAGTACTTC
CASSASPETQYF